Listed here are 16 T cell receptor beta chains from one sample, sequenced in a study of CD8 T cells in Susac syndrome (dated by TCRdb to the late 2010s). Preparation of the library involved the immunoSEQ multiplex PCR assay. RNA was extracted with the RNeasy kit and 0.5 to 1 ug was reverse transcribed using random hexamers. In-frame beta chains were kept once TCRdb had trimmed the public reads at Q25 with fastp and called clones with MiXCR. Every distinct CDR3 protein forms one entry, paired with its most common genes and DNA. In this sample the table shows tens of thousands of distinct CDR3 sequences, approximately 96% of which occur a single time. The ten largest account for roughly 0.62% of the sample. Sequenced material: CD8+ T cells from PBMCs. These receptors originate from a human donor with Susac syndrome.

V is TRBV24-1 and J is TRBJ2-1, with D maybe TRBD1 (5 bases). The ends were cut back, 10 bases at V and 5 bases at J, with 14 bases in the middle. Germline V gives CDR1 KGHDR, CDR2 SFDVKD. The CDR3 consists of 13 residues. For the CDR3, the DNA is TGTGCCACGGAAGGGGCACAGCACAATGAGCAGTTCTTC. As protein: CATEGAQHNEQFF.

V gene TRBV5-4 combines with J gene TRBJ1-1; D not certain. Trimming shortened V by 0 bases and J by 6 bases, and 12 bases separated the two germline ends. Germline values: CDR1 SGHNT, CDR2 YYREEE (reference sequence). The length of the CDR3 is 14 residues. CDR3 residues: CASSLERSNPEAFF. The CDR3 coding sequence is TGTGCCAGCAGCTTGGAGCGGTCTAATCCTGAAGCTTTCTTT.

The chain carries TRBV30 and TRBJ1-6; D may be TRBD1 (5 bases). There are 15 residues in the CDR3. CDR1 is GTSNPN, CDR2 SVGIG, per germline (reference sequence). The V gene lost 3 bases and the J gene lost 3 bases, with 12 bases spanning the gap. DNA of the CDR3: TGTGCCTGGAGAAGGGGTTACGGCTATAATTCACCCCTCCACTTT. Encoded protein: CAWRRGYGYNSPLHF. The entire variable domain, with the rest obtained from reference TRBV30 and TRBJ1-6, is as follows: SQTIHQWPATLVQPVGSPLSLECTVEGTSNPNLYWYRQAAGRGLQLLFYSVGIGQISSEVPQNLSASRPQDRQFILSSKKLLLSDSGFYLCAWRRGYGYNSPLHFGNGTRLTVT.

V is TRBV20-1 and J is TRBJ2-1; TRBD1 aligns across 9 bases. Germline V lookup: CDR1 DFQATT, CDR2 SNEGSKA (reference sequence). The CDR3 extends over 14 amino acids. V lost 6 bases to trimming and J lost 8 bases; unmatched junction nucleotides: 11. The CDR3 DNA reads TGCAGTGCCGACTCCGGGACAGGGCTCGATGAGCAGTTCTTC. The encoded protein is CSADSGTGLDEQFF.

The chain joins TRBV4-2 to TRBJ1-2; D gene unclear. The CDR3 contains 14 residues. Trimming took off 0 bases at V and 8 bases at J, with 13 bases between the two ends. Germline CDR1 LGHNA, CDR2 YNFKEQ. The DNA of the CDR3 is TGTGCCAGCAGCCAAGATTACGAGCCGGCGGGCTACACCTTC. It is translated as CASSQDYEPAGYTF.

The table lists this clonotype with a few counts. V is TRBV7-2 and J is TRBJ2-7; the D gene is possibly TRBD1 (5 bases). This CDR3 is built from 13 residues. Trimming shortened V by 5 bases and J by 3 bases, and 11 bases separated the two germline ends. Germline CDR1 is SGHTA and CDR2 is FQGNSA. The CDR3 sequence is CASSPGHLYEQYF. The CDR3 region has the DNA TGTGCCAGCAGCCCCGGACACCTCTACGAGCAGTACTTC. The complete variable domain, with remaining parts taken from reference TRBV7-2 and TRBJ2-7, reads GAGVSQSPSNKVTEKGKDVELRCDPISGHTALYWYRQSLGQGLEFLIYFQGNSAPDKSGLPSDRFSAERTGGSVSTLTIQRTQQEDSAVYLCASSPGHLYEQYFGPGTRLTVT.

The chain uses TRBV4-3 and TRBJ2-7; 11 bases are a match to TRBD1. Germline V gene sequence: CDR1 LGHNA, CDR2 YSLEER. The CDR3 has 16 residues. The ends lost 2 bases at V and 4 bases at J; junction bases unmatched: 7. The CDR3 loop is CASSQSYGTGGYEQYF. As DNA, the CDR3 is TGCGCCAGCAGCCAATCCTACGGGACAGGGGGGTACGAGCAGTACTTC.

This clonotype has just one count. V usage is TRBV7-2 and J usage is TRBJ1-5; unclear D gene. V was trimmed by 1 base and J by 13 bases, leaving 8 bases between them. The CDR3 consists of 11 residues. Per germline, CDR1 SGHTA and CDR2 FQGNSA. Written as DNA, the CDR3 is TGTGCCAGCAGCTTAGATCGACGGCAGCATTTT. This gives the protein CASSLDRRQHF.

The chain employs TRBV6-2 or TRBV6-3 and TRBJ2-1; maybe TRBD2 (6 bases). The CDR3 runs to 16 residues. Trimming removed 2 bases at V and 0 bases at J, with 11 bases between. CDR1 MNHEY and CDR2 SVGEGT come from the germline V gene. This CDR3 reads CASSYEGGASYNEQFF. As DNA, the CDR3 is TGTGCCAGCAGTTACGAGGGCGGGGCCTCCTACAATGAGCAGTTCTTC.

The chain is built from TRBV15 and TRBJ1-2; D unclear. Germline values: CDR1 LNHNV, CDR2 YYDKDF (reference sequence). Trimming left V 4 bases short and J 2 bases short, with 8 bases between. The CDR3 has 13 residues. CDR3 in amino acids: CATSTADNYGYTF. The CDR3 coding sequence is TGTGCCACCAGCACGGCGGACAACTATGGCTACACCTTC. Full variable domain (missing parts from reference TRBV15 and TRBJ1-2): DAMVIQNPRYQVTQFGKPVTLSCSQTLNHNVMYWYQQKSSQAPKLLFHYYDKDFNNEADTPDNFQSRRPNTSFCFLDIRSPGLGDTAMYLCATSTADNYGYTFGSGTRLTVV.

The CDR3 DNA is TGCGCCAGCAGCCAAGGGCCAGGGAGCCCTCAGAAGGGCTACACCTTC. It codes for CASSQGPGSPQKGYTF. This sequence joins TRBV4-3 and TRBJ1-2, with D tentatively TRBD1 (5 bases). The CDR3 spans 16 residues. Germline V gene lookup returns CDR1 LGHNA and CDR2 YSLEER. Trimming removed 1 base at V and 8 bases at J, with 20 bases between.

The chain carries TRBV10-2 and TRBJ2-6, with TRBD2 identical over 7 bases. Germline assignment: CDR1 WSHSY and CDR2 SAAADI. This CDR3 has 17 amino acids. J was trimmed by 0 bases and V by 6 bases; bases with no gene match: 8. The CDR3 DNA follows: TGCGCCAGCAGACTCAGGGAGGGCCCCTCTGGGGCCAACGTCCTGACTTTC. This sequence encodes CASRLREGPSGANVLTF.

For the CDR3, the DNA is TGTGCCTGGAGTTCAGGGAGGAATCAGCCCCAGCATTTT. Translated: CAWSSGRNQPQHF. The V gene is TRBV30, the J gene TRBJ1-5; D might be TRBD1 (5 bases). Germline V gene sequence: CDR1 GTSNPN, CDR2 SVGIG (reference sequence). V was pared by 2 bases and J by 4 bases, with 9 bases between. The CDR3 has 13 amino acids.

DNA of the CDR3: TGTGCCAGCAGCCCACAGGGGGCCGGTCAGCCCCAGCATTTT. It yields the protein CASSPQGAGQPQHF. The genes are TRBV6-6 and TRBJ1-5, with 9 bases fitting TRBD1. The V and J ends lost 6 bases and 6 bases, in that order; junction bases with no gene match: 6. This CDR3 spans 14 amino acids. CDR1 and CDR2 from the germline V gene are MNHNY and SVGAGI (reference sequence).

The chain joins TRBV30 to TRBJ2-1; the D gene is possibly TRBD2 (6 bases). V was clipped by 1 base and J by 3 bases, with 10 bases between them. The CDR3 length is 14 residues. Germline V gene lookup returns CDR1 GTSNPN and CDR2 SVGIG (reference sequence). The CDR3 region is CAWSGDGGYNEQFF. The CDR3, as DNA: TGTGCCTGGAGTGGGGACGGGGGCTACAATGAGCAGTTCTTC.

V usage is TRBV3-1 and J usage is TRBJ1-4; D is unclear. V gave up 3 bases and J gave up 8 bases, with 19 bases separating them. The CDR3 loop spans 16 amino acids. CDR1 is LGHDT, CDR2 YNNKEL, per germline (reference sequence). The CDR3 spells CASSHPTKGDGEKLFF. The CDR3 coding sequence is TGTGCCAGCAGCCACCCCACCAAGGGAGACGGGGAAAAACTGTTTTTT.